This T cell receptor beta chain was recorded in a study of molecular identifiers for immune sequencing clone quantification. Study outcomes and limitations: Beyond 20 RNA copies, clones held over 99% of effector molecules, compared with under 1% in naive cells.

In TCRdb, the PCR reads were re-called with MiXCR into one record per CDR3 protein. The profile shows roughly 97,000 distinct CDR3 sequences, 20% to 25% of them singletons. With respect to this clonotype: The antigen remains unidentified. Here the CDR3 omits its conserved ending phenylalanine or tryptophan, so a read error is the likely source.

The CDR3 has 14 residues. Trimming pared 4 bases from V and 14 bases from J, leaving 23 bases between. Germline V gene data show CDR1 as GTSNPN and CDR2 as SVGIG (reference sequence). The receptor was derived from a human donor in good health. Some libraries in this study had Jurkat cell RNA spiked in. Sequenced sample: naive CD8+ T cells from blood, with Jurkat cell RNA spiked in. Noted subset: FACS-sorted CD8+CD4-CCR7+CD45RA+ naive T cells. The chain uses TRBV30 and TRBJ1-4; the D is unclear. In DNA form, the CDR3 reads TGTGCCTGGAACTACGGGTGTTACGGGGAATACCTGTTTGTT. Its protein product is CAWNYGCYGEYLFV.